These 14 T cell receptor beta chains were all obtained from the same sample, sequenced in a study of shared clonotypes between healthy human individuals. Clones were read by immunoSEQ multiplex PCR, and TCRdb kept only the in-frame ones, dropping some. The data contain a few million clones, around 93% of them singletons. Only CD45RO-negative cells positively selected for CCR7 counted as naive CD8 cells, so terminally differentiated effector memory CD45RA+ cells were excluded. Sequencing was carried out using naive CD8+ T cells from PBMCs. The receptors come from a man aged 18 to 30 in good health. Some clones in this sample may be carry-over from other donors' samples.

The genes are TRBV28 and TRBJ2-7; 12 bases line up with TRBD1. Trimming removed 4 bases from V and 5 bases from J; junction bases left unmatched: 6. Germline V gives CDR1 MDHEN, CDR2 SYDVKM. The CDR3 length is 15 residues. The CDR3 is CASSYWGQGAHEQYF. DNA of the CDR3: TGTGCCAGCAGTTATTGGGGACAGGGGGCACACGAGCAGTACTTC.

The chain links TRBV30 to TRBJ1-1; 10 nucleotides align to TRBD1. After removal of 4 bases from V and 1 base from J, the junction contained 9 bases not matched to a gene. Germline assignment: CDR1 GTSNPN and CDR2 SVGIG (reference sequence). The CDR3 runs to 16 residues. CDR3 in amino acids: CAWKKIRDRGNTEAFF. CDR3 in DNA: TGTGCCTGGAAAAAAATTCGGGACAGGGGGAACACTGAAGCTTTCTTT.

The chain has TRBV27 and TRBJ2-7; D gene unclear. The CDR3 runs to 14 residues. CDR1 and CDR2 from the germline V gene are MNHEY and SMNVEV (reference sequence). V was shortened by 1 base and J by 0 bases, with 7 bases between the two germline ends. The CDR3 coding sequence is TGTGCCAGCAGTTTATTGGGCAACTCCTACGAGCAGTACTTC. Amino acids: CASSLLGNSYEQYF.

The genes are TRBV7-3 and TRBJ2-6; D not certain. The germline CDR1 and CDR2 sequences are SGHTA and FQGTGA. Trimming pared 5 bases from V and 2 bases from J, leaving 16 bases between. The CDR3 has 17 amino acids. CDR3 region: CASSPRVRGAGANVLTF. The CDR3 DNA is TGTGCCAGCAGCCCGCGCGTAAGAGGCGCTGGGGCCAACGTCCTGACTTTC.

This rearrangement joins TRBV7-8 to TRBJ2-5; TRBD2 might be the D (6 bases). The V gene lost 5 bases and the J gene lost 5 bases, with 18 bases spanning the gap. The CDR3 contains 15 residues. In germline, CDR1 is SGHVS, CDR2 FQNEAQ. The CDR3 nucleotides are TGTGCCAGCAGCAACCTAGCGACGGAGGGGGAGACCCAGTACTTC. Amino acids: CASSNLATEGETQYF.

This rearrangement joins TRBV28 to TRBJ1-5, with a tentative D call TRBD1 (5 bases). V was shortened by 1 base and J by 13 bases, with 14 bases between the two germline ends. CDR1 MDHEN and CDR2 SYDVKM come from the germline V gene. CDR3 length: 13 residues. The CDR3 here is CASSLSFWDVQHF. In DNA, the CDR3 is TGTGCCAGCAGTTTATCATTTTGGGACGTGCAGCATTTT. Complete variable domain (other parts from reference TRBV28 and TRBJ1-5): DVKVTQSSRYLVKRTGEKVFLECVQDMDHENMFWYRQDPGLGLRLIYFSYDVKMKEKGDIPEGYSVSREKKERFSLILESASTNQTSMYLCASSLSFWDVQHFGDGTRLSIL.

This chain uses TRBV19 with TRBJ2-7, with a tentative D call TRBD1 (5 bases). Per germline, CDR1 LNHDA and CDR2 SQIVND (reference sequence). Trimming removed 3 bases from V and 3 bases from J, with 15 bases in between. There are 15 residues in the CDR3. CDR3 residues: CASSMDTFPYYEQYF. In DNA form, the CDR3 reads TGTGCCAGTAGTATGGACACCTTCCCATACTACGAGCAGTACTTC.

In this sample, this clone turned up once. The chain employs TRBV7-9 and TRBJ2-7, with D possibly TRBD1 on 6 matching bases. The CDR3 sequence is 15 residues long. Trimming removed 5 bases from V and 3 bases from J, with 17 bases in between. CDR1 SEHNR and CDR2 FQNEAQ come from the germline V gene (reference sequence). CDR3: CASSPMAQGVYEQYF. In DNA, the CDR3 is TGTGCCAGCAGCCCAATGGCACAGGGAGTCTACGAGCAGTACTTC.

The chain has TRBV7-2 and TRBJ2-5, with D unclear. Germline V CDR1 and CDR2: SGHTA, FQGNSA. CDR3 length: 15 residues. The germline V and J ends were trimmed by 1 base and 5 bases, with 14 bases remaining between them. CDR3: CASSLVRSKPETQYF. For the CDR3, the DNA is TGTGCCAGCAGCTTAGTGAGGAGTAAGCCCGAGACCCAGTACTTC. Together with reference TRBV7-2 and TRBJ2-5, the CDR3 gives the full variable domain: GAGVSQSPSNKVTEKGKDVELRCDPISGHTALYWYRQSLGQGLEFLIYFQGNSAPDKSGLPSDRFSAERTGGSVSTLTIQRTQQEDSAVYLCASSLVRSKPETQYFGPGTRLLVL.

Comments on this clone: Other DNA sequences within the sample encode an identical CDR3. The rearrangement joins TRBV27 to TRBJ1-2; 7 nucleotides align to TRBD1. Trimming cost V 3 bases and J 5 bases; bases outside gene matches: 6. The length of the CDR3 is 14 residues. Per germline, CDR1 MNHEY and CDR2 SMNVEV (reference sequence). In nucleotides, the CDR3 is TGTGCCAGCAGTTTGCGCGGGACAGCGTATGGCTACACCTTC. Protein product: CASSLRGTAYGYTF.

The chain couples TRBV7-2 to TRBJ2-1, with TRBD2 as a possible D gene (6 bases). V lost 1 base, J lost 7 bases, and 14 bases lay in between. The CDR3 is 15 amino acids. Germline CDR1 and CDR2: SGHTA and FQGNSA. The DNA for the CDR3 is TGTGCCAGCAGCTTAGTCGGCGGGGCTCGGAATGAGCAGTTCTTC. Protein sequence: CASSLVGGARNEQFF.

This chain connects TRBV14 to TRBJ2-3, with TRBD2 matching 7 bases. CDR3 length: 15 amino acids. V lost 4 bases, J lost 1 base, and 5 bases stayed unmatched. Germline V gene lookup returns CDR1 SGHDN and CDR2 FVKESK. CDR3 region: CASSPKRGRTDTQYF. CDR3 DNA sequence: TGTGCCAGCAGCCCGAAGCGGGGCCGCACAGATACGCAGTATTTT.

The chain combines TRBV27 with TRBJ2-4; the D gene is possibly TRBD1 (5 bases). This CDR3 is built from 16 residues. Trimming removed 2 bases at V and 1 base at J, with 12 bases between. The germline V gene encodes CDR1 MNHEY and CDR2 SMNVEV (reference sequence). The chain's CDR3 is CASSLGSGSAKNIQYF. CDR3 nucleotide sequence: TGTGCCAGCAGTTTAGGGTCAGGGTCGGCCAAAAACATTCAGTACTTC.

The chain uses TRBV2 and TRBJ2-3, with 11 bases identical to TRBD2. This CDR3 is 16 amino acids long. Germline loops: CDR1 SNHLY, CDR2 FYNNEI. The ends lost 6 bases at V and 2 bases at J; junction bases unmatched: 7. DNA of the CDR3: TGTGCCAGCAGGGCTGGGACTAGCGGATACACAGATACGCAGTATTTT. Protein product: CASRAGTSGYTDTQYF.